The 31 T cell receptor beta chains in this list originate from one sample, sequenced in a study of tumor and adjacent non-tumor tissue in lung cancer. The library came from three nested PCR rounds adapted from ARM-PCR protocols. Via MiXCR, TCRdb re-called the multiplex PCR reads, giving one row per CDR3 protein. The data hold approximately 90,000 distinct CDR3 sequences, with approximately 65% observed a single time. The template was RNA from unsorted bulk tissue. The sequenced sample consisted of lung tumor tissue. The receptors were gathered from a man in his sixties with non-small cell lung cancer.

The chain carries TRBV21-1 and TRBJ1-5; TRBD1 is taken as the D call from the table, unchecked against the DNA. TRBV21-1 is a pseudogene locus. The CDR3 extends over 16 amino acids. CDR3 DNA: TGTGCCAGCAGCAAACGTGGAGTCAGGGGGATTCAGCCCCAGCATTTT. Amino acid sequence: CASSKRGVRGIQPQHF.

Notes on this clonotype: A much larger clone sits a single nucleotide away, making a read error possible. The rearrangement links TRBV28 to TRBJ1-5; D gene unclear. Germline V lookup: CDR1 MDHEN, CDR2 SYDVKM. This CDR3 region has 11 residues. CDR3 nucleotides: TGTGGCAGCAGTCTACAGAGGTCCCAGCATTTT. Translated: CGSSLQRSQHF.

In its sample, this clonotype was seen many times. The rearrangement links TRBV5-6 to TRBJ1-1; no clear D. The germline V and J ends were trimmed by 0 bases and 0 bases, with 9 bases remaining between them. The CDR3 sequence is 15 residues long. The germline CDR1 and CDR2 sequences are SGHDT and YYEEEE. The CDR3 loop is CASSLDVGMNTEAFF. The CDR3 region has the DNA TGTGCCAGCAGCTTGGACGTAGGCATGAACACTGAAGCTTTCTTT.

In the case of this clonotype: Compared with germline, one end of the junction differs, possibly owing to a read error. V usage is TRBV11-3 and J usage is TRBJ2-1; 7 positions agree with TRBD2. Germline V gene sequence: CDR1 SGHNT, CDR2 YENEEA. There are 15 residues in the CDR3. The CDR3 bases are TGCGCCAGCAGCCACGGGACTAACAGGAGCCATGAGCAGTTCTTC. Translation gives CASSHGTNRSHEQFF.

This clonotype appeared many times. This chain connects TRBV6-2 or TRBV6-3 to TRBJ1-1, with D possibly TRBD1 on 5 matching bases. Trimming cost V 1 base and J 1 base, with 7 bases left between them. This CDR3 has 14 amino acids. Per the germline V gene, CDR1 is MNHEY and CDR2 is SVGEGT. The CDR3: CASSYLTENTEAFF. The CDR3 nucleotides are TGTGCCAGCAGTTACTTGACAGAGAACACTGAAGCTTTCTTT.

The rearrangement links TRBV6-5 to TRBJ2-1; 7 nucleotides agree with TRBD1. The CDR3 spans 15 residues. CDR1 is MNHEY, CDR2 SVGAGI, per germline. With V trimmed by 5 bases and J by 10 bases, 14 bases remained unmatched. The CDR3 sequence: CASSLGSGGRGEQFF. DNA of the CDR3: TGTGCCAGCAGTCTGGGTTCAGGGGGACGCGGCGAGCAGTTCTTC.

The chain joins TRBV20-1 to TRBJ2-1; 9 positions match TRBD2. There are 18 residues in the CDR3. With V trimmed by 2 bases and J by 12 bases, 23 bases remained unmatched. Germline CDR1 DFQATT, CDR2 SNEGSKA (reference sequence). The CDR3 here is CSARSASGTIFSERMQFF. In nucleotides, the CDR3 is TGCAGTGCTAGATCGGCTAGCGGGACTATCTTTAGTGAGCGTATGCAGTTCTTC.

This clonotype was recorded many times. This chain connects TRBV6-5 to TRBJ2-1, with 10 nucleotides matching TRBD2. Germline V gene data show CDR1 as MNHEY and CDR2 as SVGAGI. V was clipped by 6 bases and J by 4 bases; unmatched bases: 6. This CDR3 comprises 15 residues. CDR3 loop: CASSPTSGTYNEQFF. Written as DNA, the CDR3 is TGTGCCAGCAGCCCTACTAGCGGGACTTACAATGAGCAGTTCTTC.

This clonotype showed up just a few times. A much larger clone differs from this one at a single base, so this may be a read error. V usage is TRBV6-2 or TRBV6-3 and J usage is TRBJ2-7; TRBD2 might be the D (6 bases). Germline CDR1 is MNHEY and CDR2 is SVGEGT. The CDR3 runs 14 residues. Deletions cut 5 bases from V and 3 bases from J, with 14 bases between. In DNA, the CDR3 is TGTGCCAGCAGTAAACCGGGACTGGACTACGAGCAGTACTTC. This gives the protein CASSKPGLDYEQYF.

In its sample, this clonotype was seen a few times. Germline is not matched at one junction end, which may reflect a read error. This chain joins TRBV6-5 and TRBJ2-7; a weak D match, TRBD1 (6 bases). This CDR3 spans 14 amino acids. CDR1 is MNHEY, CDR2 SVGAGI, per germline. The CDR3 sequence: CTSRDPGQTYEQYF. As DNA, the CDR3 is TGTACCAGCAGGGATCCGGGACAAACCTACGAGCAATACTTC.

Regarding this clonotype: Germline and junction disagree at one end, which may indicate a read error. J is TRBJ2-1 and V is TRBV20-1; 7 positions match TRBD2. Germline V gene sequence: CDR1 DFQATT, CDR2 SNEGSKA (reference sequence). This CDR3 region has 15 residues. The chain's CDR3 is CSVPQGGLVENGQFF. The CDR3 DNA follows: TGCAGTGTCCCTCAAGGCGGACTAGTGGAGAATGGGCAGTTCTTC.

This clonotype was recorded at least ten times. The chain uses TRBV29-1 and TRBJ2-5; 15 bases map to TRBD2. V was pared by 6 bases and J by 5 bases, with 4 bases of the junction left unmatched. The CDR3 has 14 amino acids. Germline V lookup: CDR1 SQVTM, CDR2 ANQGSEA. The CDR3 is CSVGLAGGRETQYF. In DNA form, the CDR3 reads TGCAGCGTAGGACTAGCGGGGGGGCGCGAGACCCAGTACTTC.

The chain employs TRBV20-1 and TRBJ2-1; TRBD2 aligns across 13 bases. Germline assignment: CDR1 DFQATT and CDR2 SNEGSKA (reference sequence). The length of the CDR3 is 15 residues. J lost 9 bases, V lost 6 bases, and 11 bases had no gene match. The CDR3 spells CSAQTSGRTRGEQFF. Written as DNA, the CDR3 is TGCAGTGCCCAGACTAGCGGGAGGACCCGGGGTGAGCAGTTCTTC.

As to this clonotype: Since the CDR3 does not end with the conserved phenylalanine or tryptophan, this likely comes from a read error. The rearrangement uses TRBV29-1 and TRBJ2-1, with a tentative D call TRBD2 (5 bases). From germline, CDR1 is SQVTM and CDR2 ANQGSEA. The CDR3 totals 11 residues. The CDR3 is CSGRTDNVQFY. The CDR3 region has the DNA TGCAGCGGGCGGACTGACAATGTGCAGTTCTAC.

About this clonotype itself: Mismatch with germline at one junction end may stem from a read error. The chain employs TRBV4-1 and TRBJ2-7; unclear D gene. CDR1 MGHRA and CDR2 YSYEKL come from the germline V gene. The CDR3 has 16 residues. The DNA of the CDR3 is TGCGCCATCAGCCAAGAATCGGTAGGGATAGGGTACGAGCAGTACTTC. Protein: CAISQESVGIGYEQYF.

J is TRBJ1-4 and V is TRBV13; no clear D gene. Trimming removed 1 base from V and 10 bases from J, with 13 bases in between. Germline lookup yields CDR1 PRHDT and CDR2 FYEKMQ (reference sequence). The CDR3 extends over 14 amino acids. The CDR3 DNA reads TGTGCCAGCAGCTTAGACCATACGGTTGGAAAACTGTTTTTT. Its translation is CASSLDHTVGKLFF. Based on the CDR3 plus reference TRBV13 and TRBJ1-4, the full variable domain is AAGVIQSPRHLIKEKRETATLKCYPIPRHDTVYWYQQGPGQDPQFLISFYEKMQSDKGSIPDRFSAQQFSDYHSELNMSSLELGDSALYFCASSLDHTVGKLFFGSGTQLSVL.

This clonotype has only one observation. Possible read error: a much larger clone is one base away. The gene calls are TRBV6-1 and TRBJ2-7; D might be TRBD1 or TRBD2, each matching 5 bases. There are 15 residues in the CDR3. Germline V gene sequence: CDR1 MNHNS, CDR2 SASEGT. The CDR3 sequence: CASGEPGTLSYEQYF. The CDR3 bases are TGTGCCAGCGGTGAACCTGGGACCCTGTCCTACGAGCAGTACTTC.

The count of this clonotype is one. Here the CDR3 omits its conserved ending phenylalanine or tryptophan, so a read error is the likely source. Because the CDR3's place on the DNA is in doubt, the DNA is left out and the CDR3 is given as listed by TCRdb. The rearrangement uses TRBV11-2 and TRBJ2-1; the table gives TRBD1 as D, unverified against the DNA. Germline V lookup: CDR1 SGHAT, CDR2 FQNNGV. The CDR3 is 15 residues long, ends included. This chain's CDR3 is CASSPRRGMRDERFS.

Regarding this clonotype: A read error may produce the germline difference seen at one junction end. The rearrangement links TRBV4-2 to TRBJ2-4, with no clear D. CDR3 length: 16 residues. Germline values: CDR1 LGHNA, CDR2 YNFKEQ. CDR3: CASSRDAVPPANIHYF. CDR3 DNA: TGTGCCAGCAGCCGAGATGCGGTCCCCCCTGCGAACATTCATTACTTC.

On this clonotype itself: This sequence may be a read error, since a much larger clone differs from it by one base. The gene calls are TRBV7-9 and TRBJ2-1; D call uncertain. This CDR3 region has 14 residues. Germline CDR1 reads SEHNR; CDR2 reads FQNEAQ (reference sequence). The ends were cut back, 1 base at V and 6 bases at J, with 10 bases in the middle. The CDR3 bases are TGTGCCAGCAGCTTAGTGGCGAGAGCCAATGAGCAGTTCTTC. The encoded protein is CASSLVARANEQFF.

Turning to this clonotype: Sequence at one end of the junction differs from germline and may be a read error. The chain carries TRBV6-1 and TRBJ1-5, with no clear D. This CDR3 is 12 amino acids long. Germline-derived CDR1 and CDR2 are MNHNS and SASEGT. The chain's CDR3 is CASRNIDHPQHF. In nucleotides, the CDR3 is TGTGCCAGCAGAAACATTGATCATCCCCAGCATTTT.

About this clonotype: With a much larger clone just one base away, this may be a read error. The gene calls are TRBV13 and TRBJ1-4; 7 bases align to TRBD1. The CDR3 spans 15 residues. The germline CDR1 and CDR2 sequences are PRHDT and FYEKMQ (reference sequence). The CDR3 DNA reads TGTGCCAGCAGATTAGGGGGACAGATGCGAGAAAAACTGTTTTTT. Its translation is CASRLGGQMREKLFF.

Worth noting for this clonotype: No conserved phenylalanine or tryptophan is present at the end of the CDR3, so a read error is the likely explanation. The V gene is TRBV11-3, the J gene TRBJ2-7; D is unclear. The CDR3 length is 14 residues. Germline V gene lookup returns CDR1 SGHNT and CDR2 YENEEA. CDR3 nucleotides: TGCGCCAGCAGCCTCAGCCTGGGATCCTACGAGCAGTACATC. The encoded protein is CASSLSLGSYEQYI.

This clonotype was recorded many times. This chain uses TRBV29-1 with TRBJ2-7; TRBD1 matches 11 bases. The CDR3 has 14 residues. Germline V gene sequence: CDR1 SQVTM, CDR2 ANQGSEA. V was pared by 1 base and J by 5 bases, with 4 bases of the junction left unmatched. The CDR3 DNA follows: TGCAGCGTTGAAGCCGGGACAGGGGGAGACGAGCAGTACTTC. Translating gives CSVEAGTGGDEQYF.

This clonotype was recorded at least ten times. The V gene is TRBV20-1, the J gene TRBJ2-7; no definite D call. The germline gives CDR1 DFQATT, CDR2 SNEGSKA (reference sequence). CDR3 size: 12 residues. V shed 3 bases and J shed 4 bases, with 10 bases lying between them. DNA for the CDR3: TGCAGTGCTAGGGTCCCAGGATACGAGCAGTACTTC. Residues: CSARVPGYEQYF.

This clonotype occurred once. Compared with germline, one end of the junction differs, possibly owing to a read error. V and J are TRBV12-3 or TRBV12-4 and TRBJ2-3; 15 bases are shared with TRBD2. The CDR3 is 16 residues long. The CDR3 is CVSSHGLAGGSDTQYF. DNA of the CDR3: TGCGTCAGCAGCCACGGACTAGCGGGAGGGTCAGATACGCAGTATTTT.

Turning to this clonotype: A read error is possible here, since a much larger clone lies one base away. CDR3 sequence: CTSSRPGQGVDGYTF. CDR3 sequence (DNA): TGCACCAGCAGCCGACCGGGACAGGGGGTCGATGGCTACACCTTC. The chain employs TRBV4-1 and TRBJ1-2; 11 positions match TRBD1. The V gene's germline CDR1 is MGHRA and CDR2 YSYEKL. This CDR3 region has 15 residues.

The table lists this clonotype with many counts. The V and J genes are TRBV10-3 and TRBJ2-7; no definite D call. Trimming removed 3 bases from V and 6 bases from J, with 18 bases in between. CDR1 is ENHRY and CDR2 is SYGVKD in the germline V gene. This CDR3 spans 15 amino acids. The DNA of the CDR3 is TGTGCCATCAGTGACTCTGGGGTTTCCCTTGGCGAGCAGTACTTC. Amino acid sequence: CAISDSGVSLGEQYF.

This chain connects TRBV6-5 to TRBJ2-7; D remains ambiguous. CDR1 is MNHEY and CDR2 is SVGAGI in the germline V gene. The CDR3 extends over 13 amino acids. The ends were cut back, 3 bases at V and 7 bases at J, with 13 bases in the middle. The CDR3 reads CASSYKGRYEQYF. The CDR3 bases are TGTGCCAGCAGTTATAAGGGTCGTTATGAGCAGTACTTC.

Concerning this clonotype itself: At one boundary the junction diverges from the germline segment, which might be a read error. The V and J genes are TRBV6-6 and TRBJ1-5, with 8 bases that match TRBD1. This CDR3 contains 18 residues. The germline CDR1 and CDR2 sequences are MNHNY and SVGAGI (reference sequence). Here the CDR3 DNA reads TGTGCCAGCAGCAAAACTATGGGGACAGGCTCTAGCAATCAGCCCCAGAATTTT. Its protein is CASSKTMGTGSSNQPQNF.

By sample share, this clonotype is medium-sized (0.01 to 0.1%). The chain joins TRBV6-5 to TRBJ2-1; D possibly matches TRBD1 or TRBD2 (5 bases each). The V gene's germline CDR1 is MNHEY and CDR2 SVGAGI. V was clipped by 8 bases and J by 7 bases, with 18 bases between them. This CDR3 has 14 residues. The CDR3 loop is CASGSGTRGNEQFF. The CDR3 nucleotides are TGTGCCAGCGGATCCGGGACCAGAGGAAATGAGCAGTTCTTC.